Presented here are 21 T cell receptor beta chains from one specimen sequenced in a study of cytomegalovirus exposure and HLA in healthy donors (dated by TCRdb to the late 2010s). Preparation of the library involved the immunoSEQ multiplex PCR assay. A mixture of 60 forward primers for TCR Vbeta segments and 13 reverse primers for TCR Jbeta segments was used in the multiplex PCR. Sourced from immuneACCESS, this table was stored by TCRdb with only in-frame sequences that have V and J called. A share of the clones is absent; for the studies checked, an unresolved V gene accounts for under half, and the remainder has no known explanation. The sample records approximately 190,000 clones, around 73% of which are singletons. The ten largest clones represent approximately 2% of the sample. Sequenced: PBMCs. The receptors were sampled from a young woman in good health and CMV-seropositive.

The chain carries TRBV19 and TRBJ1-2, with D maybe TRBD1 (5 bases). This CDR3 comprises 14 residues. V was trimmed by 8 bases and J by 4 bases, leaving 17 bases between them. Germline CDR1 LNHDA, CDR2 SQIVND (reference sequence). The chain's CDR3 is CASRDSGRSYGYTF. CDR3 DNA sequence: TGTGCCAGTCGTGACTCAGGGAGGAGCTATGGCTACACCTTC.

This chain joins TRBV30 and TRBJ2-1; possible D gene TRBD2, 5 bases. Germline V gene sequence: CDR1 GTSNPN, CDR2 SVGIG (reference sequence). Trimming cost V 2 bases and J 4 bases, with 9 bases left between them. The CDR3 runs to 13 residues. The CDR3: CAWSRGPYNEQFF. The DNA of the CDR3 is TGTGCCTGGAGTCGAGGGCCATACAATGAGCAGTTCTTC.

The chain carries TRBV7-7 and TRBJ2-2; 7 bases map to TRBD2. Germline lookup yields CDR1 SSHAT and CDR2 FNYEAQ (reference sequence). The length of the CDR3 is 16 residues. The J segment lost 4 bases and the V segment lost 2 bases, leaving 7 bases of the junction unmatched. This CDR3 reads CASSLFAGEGTGELFF. The CDR3 region has the DNA TGTGCCAGCAGCTTATTTGCGGGAGAAGGCACCGGGGAGCTGTTTTTT.

This clone appeared a few times. The V call is TRBV19, the J call TRBJ2-7, with 8 positions matching TRBD1. This CDR3 has 21 amino acids. The germline V gene has CDR1 LNHDA and CDR2 SQIVND (reference sequence). V was pared by 10 bases and J by 1 base, with 30 bases of the junction left unmatched. DNA of the CDR3: TGTGCCAACCCCCATCTGGGCAGGGGGCGCGGTTGTATGGACTCTTCCTACGAGCAGTACTTC. Translating gives CANPHLGRGRGCMDSSYEQYF.

The CDR3 region is CASSEYRTSGGARYF. In nucleotides, the CDR3 is TGTGCCAGCAGTGAATATCGGACTAGCGGGGGGGCACGGTACTTC. This chain uses TRBV6-1 with TRBJ2-5; 15 bases fit TRBD2. The CDR3 is 15 amino acids. V shed 2 bases and J 13 bases; nucleotides not matched to a gene: 8. The V gene's germline CDR1 is MNHNS and CDR2 SASEGT.

The chain carries TRBV28 and TRBJ1-4; no reliable D call. There are 15 residues in the CDR3. Germline V gives CDR1 MDHEN, CDR2 SYDVKM. V lost 5 bases and J lost 0, with 10 bases in between. CDR3 sequence reads: CASSRGFATNEKLFF. The CDR3 nucleotides read TGTGCCAGCAGTCGCGGATTTGCAACTAATGAAAAACTGTTTTTT.

The chain couples TRBV5-3 to TRBJ1-3, with D perhaps TRBD1 (5 bases). TRBV5-3 is an open reading frame whose function is uncertain. The germline V and J ends were trimmed by 6 bases and 7 bases, with 20 bases remaining between them. This CDR3 is built from 15 residues. CDR3 protein: CARTPDSPAWNTIYF. Here the CDR3 DNA reads TGTGCCAGAACCCCAGACAGCCCGGCGTGGAACACCATATATTTT.

This rearrangement joins TRBV5-1 to TRBJ2-1, with no clear D. Between the trimmed V and J ends, which lost 0 bases and 3 bases, there was a span of 13 bases. CDR1 is SGHRS, CDR2 YFSETQ, per germline. The CDR3 has 16 residues. The CDR3 region is CASSLGARQIYNEQFF. The CDR3 DNA reads as TGCGCCAGCAGCTTGGGGGCTCGGCAGATCTACAATGAGCAGTTCTTC.

This chain joins TRBV28 and TRBJ2-7; no reliable D call. Germline V gene sequence: CDR1 MDHEN, CDR2 SYDVKM. The CDR3 loop spans 15 amino acids. V was cut by 5 bases and J by 0 bases, with 14 bases left in between. CDR3 residues: CASSILREVSYEQYF. CDR3 DNA: TGTGCCAGCAGTATTTTAAGAGAGGTCTCCTACGAGCAGTACTTC.

The gene calls are TRBV28 and TRBJ1-2; D gene unclear. From germline, CDR1 is MDHEN and CDR2 SYDVKM. V was clipped by 7 bases and J by 5 bases, with 8 bases between them. This CDR3 is 11 amino acids long. As DNA, the CDR3 is TGTGCCAGCAATCGGAGTTATGGCTACACCTTC. Translation: CASNRSYGYTF.

The chain couples TRBV27 to TRBJ1-4, with D perhaps TRBD1 (5 bases). V dropped 3 bases and J dropped 0 bases, with 11 bases sitting between them. The CDR3 consists of 16 residues. Germline values: CDR1 MNHEY, CDR2 SMNVEV (reference sequence). CDR3 sequence: CASSFYRGATNEKLFF. DNA for the CDR3: TGTGCCAGCAGTTTTTATCGGGGGGCAACTAATGAAAAACTGTTTTTT.

This clone was observed a few times. The V and J genes are TRBV7-2 and TRBJ2-3, with TRBD2 matching over 15 bases. V lost 0 bases to trimming and J lost 4 bases; unmatched junction nucleotides: 2. The germline V gene encodes CDR1 SGHTA and CDR2 FQGNSA. This CDR3 is 17 amino acids long. The CDR3 sequence is CASSLAGTSGRPDTQYF. As DNA, the CDR3 is TGTGCCAGCAGCTTAGCGGGGACTAGCGGGAGGCCAGATACGCAGTATTTT.

This rearrangement joins TRBV6-5 to TRBJ1-1; possibly TRBD1 for D (6 bases). The CDR3 sequence is 13 residues long. CDR1 is MNHEY and CDR2 is SVGAGI in the germline V gene. The germline V and J ends were trimmed by 7 bases and 3 bases, with 12 bases remaining between them. This chain's CDR3 is CASKGRGDTEAFF. The CDR3 DNA is TGTGCCAGCAAGGGCAGGGGTGACACTGAAGCTTTCTTT.

This clone was detected only a few times. In DNA form, the CDR3 reads TGTGCCAGCAGCCCTGACCTGACAGGGGGAAGCAATGAGCAGTTCTTC. This gives the protein CASSPDLTGGSNEQFF. The chain employs TRBV7-6 and TRBJ2-1, with 9 bases matching TRBD1. The germline gives CDR1 SGHVS, CDR2 FNYEAQ. The CDR3 has 16 residues. The V and J ends lost 5 bases and 6 bases, in that order; junction bases with no gene match: 11.

This clone was seen only a few times. The rearrangement uses TRBV4-2 and TRBJ2-7; 7 positions agree with TRBD2. Germline CDR1 reads LGHNA; CDR2 reads YNFKEQ. The trim removed 0 bases at V and 3 bases at J, leaving 8 bases unmatched. The CDR3 runs to 16 residues. The CDR3 bases are TGTGCCAGCAGCCAAGATCCGCCTAGCGGTTACTACGAGCAGTACTTC. Its translation: CASSQDPPSGYYEQYF.

The V gene is TRBV19, the J gene TRBJ2-3, with 7 nucleotides matching TRBD1. This CDR3 has 14 amino acids. Trimming took 6 bases from V and 3 from J; bases not matched to a gene: 6. Germline V gene lookup returns CDR1 LNHDA and CDR2 SQIVND (reference sequence). This chain's CDR3 is CASRDRAGTDTQYF. Written as DNA, the CDR3 is TGTGCCAGTAGAGACAGGGCTGGGACAGATACGCAGTATTTT.

The V gene is TRBV9, the J gene TRBJ2-7; D might be TRBD1 (6 bases). The CDR3 consists of 14 residues. The ends were cut back, 4 bases at V and 1 base at J, with 12 bases in the middle. Looked up from germline, CDR1 is SGDLS and CDR2 is YYNGEE. This chain's CDR3 is CASSPVGASYEQYF. In DNA form, the CDR3 reads TGTGCCAGCAGCCCAGTGGGGGCTTCCTACGAGCAGTACTTC. The full variable domain, completed using reference TRBV9 and TRBJ2-7, is DSGVTQTPKHLITATGQRVTLRCSPRSGDLSVYWYQQSLDQGLQFLIQYYNGEERAKGNILERFSAQQFPDLHSELNLSSLELGDSALYFCASSPVGASYEQYFGPGTRLTVT.

The chain employs TRBV1 and TRBJ1-1. TRBV1 is a pseudogene segment. This CDR3 contains 15 residues. The CDR3 DNA is TGCACCAGCAGCCAAGACGCCAAGACTAACACTGAAGCTTTCTTT. As protein: CTSSQDAKTNTEAFF.

The V call is TRBV14, the J call TRBJ2-1; D is unresolved. The germline CDR1 and CDR2 sequences are SGHDN and FVKESK. The CDR3 sequence is 14 residues long. V was trimmed by 1 base and J by 6 bases, leaving 10 bases between them. The CDR3 loop reads CASSQVTVVNEQFF. The CDR3 bases are TGTGCCAGCAGCCAAGTTACGGTTGTCAATGAGCAGTTCTTC.

The genes are TRBV27 and TRBJ2-7; TRBD1 agrees at 9 bases. J gave up 4 bases and V 5 bases, and 9 bases lay outside the gene matches. This CDR3 spans 15 amino acids. Germline assignment: CDR1 MNHEY and CDR2 SMNVEV (reference sequence). CDR3 bases: TGTGCCAGCAGTCTAGACCGGGACAGGGTATACGAGCAGTACTTC. Translation gives CASSLDRDRVYEQYF.

This clone has more than one count but fewer than ten. The genes are TRBV6-5 and TRBJ2-1, with 7 positions matching TRBD2. The CDR3 has 13 residues. Germline V gene data show CDR1 as MNHEY and CDR2 as SVGAGI. V lost 6 bases, J lost 15 bases, and 14 bases stayed unmatched. The CDR3 nucleotides are TGTGCCAGCAGCCCCCTCGTAGCGGGCAGGAGGTTCTTC. Encoded protein: CASSPLVAGRRFF.